The 18 T cell receptor beta chains below all came from one sample that was sequenced in a study of shared clonotypes between healthy human individuals. Repertoires were generated with immunoSEQ multiplex PCR, while TCRdb's copy carries only in-frame clones and drops some. The data contain over 750,000 clones, about 96% of them singletons. CD8 cells regarded as naive lacked CD45RO, were positively chosen for CCR7, and omitted terminally differentiated effector memory CD45RA+ cells. Sequenced input: naive CD8+ T cells sorted from blood. The receptors shown here come from a man between 25 and 39 years old in good health.

The chain uses TRBV15 and TRBJ2-7; possibly TRBD2 for D (6 bases). Germline V gene sequence: CDR1 LNHNV, CDR2 YYDKDF (reference sequence). The V and J ends lost 8 bases and 0 bases respectively, with 11 bases between them. The CDR3 length is 13 residues. CDR3 sequence reads: CATASAGSYEQYF. For the CDR3, the DNA is TGTGCCACCGCTAGCGCCGGCTCCTACGAGCAGTACTTC.

As for this clone: Other DNA sequences in the same sample also yield this CDR3. The gene calls are TRBV29-1 and TRBJ2-7; no definite D call. The CDR3 spans 12 residues. Germline-derived CDR1 and CDR2 are SQVTM and ANQGSEA. The germline V and J ends were trimmed by 0 bases and 4 bases, with 7 bases remaining between them. CDR3 in DNA: TGCAGCGTTGAAGATCTACGGTACGAGCAGTACTTC. Translation gives CSVEDLRYEQYF.

V usage is TRBV4-1 and J usage is TRBJ2-5; no firm D call. The germline V and J ends were trimmed by 0 bases and 5 bases, with 13 bases remaining between them. Germline lookup yields CDR1 MGHRA and CDR2 YSYEKL. The CDR3 extends over 15 amino acids. The CDR3 bases are TGCGCCAGCAGCCAAGAAGGGCTTTCTTGGGAGACCCAGTACTTC. Its protein product is CASSQEGLSWETQYF.

The chain couples TRBV11-2 to TRBJ2-1; TRBD1 aligns across 7 bases. Per the germline V gene, CDR1 is SGHAT and CDR2 is FQNNGV. This CDR3 region has 16 residues. Trimming removed 1 base from V and 7 bases from J; junction bases left unmatched: 10. The CDR3: CASSLGRQGVVNEQFF. CDR3 DNA sequence: TGTGCCAGCAGCTTAGGGCGCCAGGGGGTTGTGAATGAGCAGTTCTTC.

This clone was recorded only once. In nucleotides, the CDR3 is TGTGCCAGCAGTTTATTTTCTAGCGGGAGTGCTACCGGGGAGCTGTTTTTT. It encodes CASSLFSSGSATGELFF. The chain links TRBV28 to TRBJ2-2; TRBD2 matches 10 bases. With V trimmed by 1 base and J by 5 bases, 7 bases remained unmatched. This CDR3 has 17 residues. In germline, CDR1 is MDHEN, CDR2 SYDVKM.

V and J are TRBV11-2 and TRBJ2-1; no firm D call. The germline gives CDR1 SGHAT, CDR2 FQNNGV. V dropped 2 bases and J dropped 8 bases, with 4 bases sitting between them. The CDR3 has 11 residues. The CDR3 sequence is CASSLFHEQFF. In nucleotides, the CDR3 is TGTGCCAGCAGCTTATTCCATGAGCAGTTCTTC. Supplemented by reference TRBV11-2 and TRBJ2-1, the full variable domain reads EAGVAQSPRYKIIEKRQSVAFWCNPISGHATLYWYQQILGQGPKLLIQFQNNGVVDDSQLPKDRFSAERLKGVDSTLKIQPAKLEDSAVYLCASSLFHEQFFGPGTRLTVL.

Concerning this clone: The sample holds other DNA sequences that translate to the same CDR3. The genes are TRBV19 and TRBJ2-1; maybe TRBD2 (5 bases). Germline values: CDR1 LNHDA, CDR2 SQIVND (reference sequence). The CDR3 consists of 15 residues. Trimming took 3 bases from V and 0 from J, leaving 9 bases between them. CDR3 DNA sequence: TGTGCCAGTAGTATCACTGGGAGCTCCTACAATGAGCAGTTCTTC. Its translation: CASSITGSSYNEQFF.

The chain combines TRBV7-9 with TRBJ1-1; D is ambiguous. The germline V and J ends were trimmed by 5 bases and 5 bases, with 6 bases remaining between them. Germline V gene lookup returns CDR1 SEHNR and CDR2 FQNEAQ (reference sequence). CDR3 length: 11 residues. CDR3 sequence: CASSAWTEAFF. Here the CDR3 DNA reads TGTGCCAGCAGCGCTTGGACTGAAGCTTTCTTT.

This chain joins TRBV20-1 and TRBJ2-1; no reliable D call. Germline V gene lookup returns CDR1 DFQATT and CDR2 SNEGSKA (reference sequence). CDR3 length: 11 amino acids. Trimming left V 7 bases short and J 2 bases short, with 6 bases between. DNA of the CDR3: TGCAGTGTCCGGACCTACAATGAGCAGTTCTTC. Protein product: CSVRTYNEQFF.

DNA for the CDR3: TGTGCCAGCAGCTCGCTAGACTTGACTCACACCGGGGAGCTGTTTTTT. Translating gives CASSSLDLTHTGELFF. The rearrangement joins TRBV7-9 to TRBJ2-2; no clear D gene. The germline V and J ends were trimmed by 4 bases and 3 bases, with 15 bases remaining between them. The CDR3 has 16 amino acids. The germline V gene encodes CDR1 SEHNR and CDR2 FQNEAQ (reference sequence).

The J gene is TRBJ2-3, the V gene TRBV13, with unresolved D. The CDR3 spans 15 residues. Between the trimmed V and J ends, which lost 4 bases and 2 bases, there was a span of 13 bases. CDR1 and CDR2 from the germline V gene are PRHDT and FYEKMQ (reference sequence). CDR3 sequence (DNA): TGTGCCAGCAGCTCTACAAGGCCTTACACAGATACGCAGTATTTT. As protein: CASSSTRPYTDTQYF.

V is TRBV30 and J is TRBJ2-7; D call uncertain. The CDR3 totals 13 residues. Trimming cost V 1 base and J 2 bases, with 9 bases left between them. Germline V gives CDR1 GTSNPN, CDR2 SVGIG (reference sequence). DNA of the CDR3: TGTGCCTGGAGTGGAAGGTCAGCCTACGAGCAGTACTTC. Its translation: CAWSGRSAYEQYF. Full variable domain (outside the CDR3, taken from reference TRBV30 and TRBJ2-7): SQTIHQWPATLVQPVGSPLSLECTVEGTSNPNLYWYRQAAGRGLQLLFYSVGIGQISSEVPQNLSASRPQDRQFILSSKKLLLSDSGFYLCAWSGRSAYEQYFGPGTRLTVT.

As for this clone: Given a much more abundant clone one base away, this may be a read error. Other DNA sequences within the sample encode an identical CDR3. The V gene is TRBV5-4, the J gene TRBJ2-7; D is unresolved. The CDR3 covers 12 residues. Germline CDR1 and CDR2: SGHNT and YYREEE (reference sequence). V was cut by 0 bases and J by 3 bases, with 4 bases left in between. The CDR3 DNA is TGTGCCAGCAGCTTGGACCGCTACGAGCAGTACTTC. It is translated as CASSLDRYEQYF.

The chain couples TRBV7-9 to TRBJ2-3, with TRBD2 matching over 7 bases. CDR1 and CDR2 from the germline V gene are SEHNR and FQNEAQ (reference sequence). This CDR3 region has 15 residues. The J segment lost 4 bases and the V segment lost 3 bases, leaving 7 bases of the junction unmatched. CDR3 DNA sequence: TGTGCCAGCAGCTTGAGGCGGGAGAGAGCAGATACGCAGTATTTT. Translating gives CASSLRRERADTQYF.

The rearrangement joins TRBV7-6 to TRBJ1-2; 9 bases line up with TRBD1. Germline V gene data show CDR1 as SGHVS and CDR2 as FNYEAQ. The CDR3 runs to 15 residues. The V gene end was trimmed by 5 bases and the J gene end by 1 base; junction bases not matched to a gene: 5. CDR3 DNA sequence: TGTGCCAGCAGCCACGGACAGGGGAGTAACTATGGCTACACCTTC. Amino acid sequence: CASSHGQGSNYGYTF.

This chain joins TRBV5-4 and TRBJ1-1, with 7 positions matching TRBD1. Unmatched junction bases numbered 16, after V lost 2 bases and J lost 6 bases. The germline V gene has CDR1 SGHNT and CDR2 YYREEE (reference sequence). This CDR3 has 17 residues. CDR3 nucleotides: TGTGCCAGCAGCTTAGGAGACAGGGACGGCTTTTTCCCTGAAGCTTTCTTT. It specifies CASSLGDRDGFFPEAFF.

With regard to this clone: Other nucleotide sequences from this sample produce the same CDR3. The chain carries TRBV27 and TRBJ1-1, with 9 bases lining up with TRBD1. The CDR3 contains 15 residues. CDR1 is MNHEY, CDR2 SMNVEV, per germline (reference sequence). The V and J ends lost 5 bases and 0 bases, in that order; junction bases with no gene match: 4. CDR3: CASSPGTGLNTEAFF. The CDR3, as DNA: TGTGCCAGCAGTCCCGGGACAGGGTTGAACACTGAAGCTTTCTTT.

This chain joins TRBV27 and TRBJ2-7, with D unresolved. The CDR3 loop spans 16 amino acids. In germline, CDR1 is MNHEY, CDR2 SMNVEV (reference sequence). V was pared by 4 bases and J by 1 base, with 17 bases between. CDR3: CASSSGGRTISYEQYF. CDR3 in DNA: TGTGCCAGCAGTTCTGGCGGACGCACCATATCCTACGAGCAGTACTTC.